This TCR beta chain originates from a study of T cell responses to AZD1222 COVID-19 vaccine. Overall study findings and caveats: Epitopes outside B.1.351 and B.1.1.7 mutated regions reportedly drew nearly half of spike TCRs. Every sample of the repertoires postdated the peak T cell response. Rises in breadth and depth of Spike-specific TCRs came after two AZD1222 doses.

Assay: immunoSEQ multiplex PCR; the TCRdb copy retains only in-frame clones and omits some. The table lists more than 80,000 clones, almost 90% of them singletons, with 10% in the top ten. The V end lost 0 bases, the J end lost 7 bases, and 7 bases lay between the germline ends. Germline V CDR1 and CDR2: SGHRS, YFSETQ. The CDR3 covers 13 residues. Remarks on this clone: No antigen is known for it.

The sequencing used peripheral blood, collected on day 0 of MenACWY control vaccination. This TCR came from an adult in good health. The chain recombines TRBV5-1 with TRBJ1-4; maybe TRBD1 (5 bases). The CDR3 here is CASSLGTSEKLFF. The CDR3 nucleotides read TGCGCCAGCAGCTTGGGGACATCTGAAAAACTGTTTTTT.